This is a list of T cell receptor beta chains from one sample in a study of T cell responses to AZD1222 COVID-19 vaccine. Produced via immunoSEQ multiplex PCR; TCRdb's table is partial and in-frame only. The sample records 110,000 to 150,000 clones, about 92% being singletons. The input for sequencing was peripheral blood, taken 28 days after the second AZD1222 dose. The origin of the receptors is an adult who received the AZD1222 COVID-19 vaccine. The CDR3 runs from the conserved cysteine through the conserved F or W. D genes are given only for firm matches.

TRBV30	NA	CAWDSYNEQFF
TRBV6-5	TRBD1	CATQTGSGIGYTF
TRBV3-1/TRBV3-2	NA	CASSQKGHTGPYEQYF
TRBV5-1	NA	CASSFSGNHEQYF
TRBV27	TRBD1	CASRNGQGEYNEQFF
TRBV28	TRBD1	CASSLWTGDQPQHF
TRBV6-5	NA	CASSYRSGTGELFF
TRBV3-1/TRBV3-2	NA	CASSQDGGTEAFF
TRBV6-5	NA	CASSTVWSSGNTIYF
TRBV12-3/TRBV12-4	NA	CASSFGLPIRAFF
TRBV7-3	TRBD2	CASSLVAGGSSYNEQFF
TRBV18	NA	CASSQGQETQYF
TRBV4-3	TRBD2	CASSQEALRSGQVSYEQYF
TRBV11-2	TRBD1	CASSLRTGRDEAFF
TRBV25-1	NA	CASSGDQGSHYNEQFF
TRBV4-3	NA	CASSQAPRLGAVIQYF
TRBV4-1	NA	CASSQVEVGGPYNEQFF
TRBV28	NA	CASSLSTDYGYTF